The 30 T cell receptor beta chains reported below all come from one sample, sequenced in a study of blood T cell repertoires in COVID-19. The assay was immunoSEQ multiplex PCR, and TCRdb's table has in-frame clones only and misses some. The data contain 200,000 to 250,000 clones, around 90% of them seen just once; the ten biggest clones take up approximately 11%. The specimen sequenced was PBMCs or T cells enriched from blood (not recorded which). Source of these receptors: a man aged 25-45 years who had recovered from COVID-19.

The chain couples TRBV19 to TRBJ2-1, with unresolved D. Germline CDR1 and CDR2: LNHDA and SQIVND (reference sequence). This CDR3 has 11 residues. The ends were cut back, 5 bases at V and 9 bases at J, with 8 bases in the middle. CDR3 bases: TGTGCCAGTAGTTTTAGGAGTGAGCAGTTCTTC. This sequence encodes CASSFRSEQFF.

V and J are TRBV5-4 and TRBJ2-7; perhaps TRBD2 as D (5 bases). The CDR3 covers 14 residues. CDR1 is SGHNT, CDR2 YYREEE, per germline (reference sequence). Trimming stripped 3 bases from V and 6 bases from J, with 16 bases between. CDR3 in amino acids: CASSSLSGYSEQYF. The CDR3 region has the DNA TGTGCCAGCAGCTCTTTGTCGGGGTACTCCGAGCAGTACTTC.

This chain connects TRBV28 to TRBJ2-1, with 14 bases matching TRBD2. CDR1 MDHEN and CDR2 SYDVKM come from the germline V gene. The CDR3 length is 17 residues. Losses at the gene ends were 6 bases for V and 4 bases for J; bases not matched to a gene: 8. The CDR3 coding sequence is TGTGCCAGCAGACTAGGACTAGCGGGAGGAGTATACAATGAGCAGTTCTTC. This translates into CASRLGLAGGVYNEQFF.

The chain joins TRBV27 to TRBJ2-2, with 8 bases lining up with TRBD2. Germline V lookup: CDR1 MNHEY, CDR2 SMNVEV (reference sequence). With 4 bases clipped from V and 4 bases from J, the junction kept 5 bases outside the gene matches. The CDR3 loop spans 15 amino acids. CDR3 DNA sequence: TGTGCCAGCAGTTCGAGAGCGGGGGTCACCGGGGAGCTGTTTTTT. It translates to CASSSRAGVTGELFF.

V gene TRBV6-4 combines with J gene TRBJ2-1; 8 bases map to TRBD2. CDR3 length: 15 residues. The germline V gene has CDR1 MRHNA and CDR2 SNTAGT. With V trimmed by 6 bases and J by 0 bases, 4 bases remained unmatched. This chain's CDR3 is CASSISGSSYNEQFF. CDR3 coding DNA: TGTGCCAGCAGCATCAGCGGGAGCTCCTACAATGAGCAGTTCTTC.

The chain employs TRBV28 and TRBJ2-7, with 8 bases fitting TRBD2. The germline V gene encodes CDR1 MDHEN and CDR2 SYDVKM. The CDR3 consists of 24 residues. V trimming: 7 bases; J trimming: 4 bases; junction bases outside the gene matches: 39. The CDR3 loop is CASNSDGPSLGTSRGKAKGYEQYF. The CDR3 DNA reads as TGTGCCAGCAATTCTGACGGCCCGTCGCTCGGGACTAGTAGAGGAAAAGCTAAGGGATACGAGCAGTACTTC. Together with reference TRBV28 and TRBJ2-7, the CDR3 gives the full variable domain: DVKVTQSSRYLVKRTGEKVFLECVQDMDHENMFWYRQDPGLGLRLIYFSYDVKMKEKGDIPEGYSVSREKKERFSLILESASTNQTSMYLCASNSDGPSLGTSRGKAKGYEQYFGPGTRLTVT.

The rearrangement links TRBV30 to TRBJ1-4; weak D call: TRBD1 (6 bases). The CDR3 length is 19 residues. V lost 2 bases and J 3 bases, leaving 25 bases between the germline ends. The germline gives CDR1 GTSNPN, CDR2 SVGIG (reference sequence). The CDR3: CAWSPVGQFHGFSNEKLFF. Written as DNA, the CDR3 is TGTGCCTGGAGTCCCGTCGGACAGTTCCACGGGTTCTCTAATGAAAAACTGTTTTTT.

This rearrangement joins TRBV30 to TRBJ1-3; 10 nucleotides agree with TRBD1. This CDR3 contains 18 residues. Germline loops: CDR1 GTSNPN, CDR2 SVGIG (reference sequence). Trimming took 3 bases from V and 0 from J; bases not matched to a gene: 11. CDR3 bases: TGTGCCTGGAGCCGGGACAGGGGATCAGGGGCCTCTGGAAACACCATATATTTT. Translation: CAWSRDRGSGASGNTIYF.

This clone occurred once. The chain is built from TRBV2 and TRBJ2-7, with TRBD2 as a possible D gene (5 bases). The length of the CDR3 is 15 residues. Trimming took 1 base from V and 0 from J, leaving 10 bases between them. Looked up from germline, CDR1 is SNHLY and CDR2 is FYNNEI. In nucleotides, the CDR3 is TGTGCCAGCAGTGAAGGACGGAGGAGCTCCTACGAGCAGTACTTC. Amino acids: CASSEGRRSSYEQYF.

This chain joins TRBV4-2 and TRBJ2-2, with TRBD1 identical over 10 bases. The CDR3 has 16 amino acids. The trim removed 0 bases at V and 8 bases at J, leaving 6 bases unmatched. Germline CDR1 reads LGHNA; CDR2 reads YNFKEQ. The CDR3 loop reads CASSQELGTGAGELFF. The DNA for the CDR3 is TGTGCCAGCAGCCAAGAACTGGGGACAGGGGCTGGGGAGCTGTTTTTT.

V is TRBV5-1 and J is TRBJ1-2, with TRBD1 matching over 7 bases. V gave up 0 bases and J gave up 2 bases; unmatched junction bases: 7. CDR3 length: 16 residues. The germline V gene has CDR1 SGHRS and CDR2 YFSETQ. CDR3 nucleotides: TGCGCCAGCAGCTTGGGGGACAGTTGGCCAAACTATGGCTACACCTTC. Protein product: CASSLGDSWPNYGYTF.

The chain carries TRBV5-1 and TRBJ2-1; 8 positions match TRBD2. The CDR3 spans 15 residues. CDR1 and CDR2 (germline): SGHRS, YFSETQ. The ends lost 0 bases at V and 7 bases at J; junction bases unmatched: 6. This CDR3 is CASSLAPGGNNEQFF. The CDR3 nucleotides read TGCGCCAGCAGCTTGGCCCCGGGAGGGAATAATGAGCAGTTCTTC. Full variable domain (rest looked up from reference TRBV5-1 and TRBJ2-1): KAGVTQTPRYLIKTRGQQVTLSCSPISGHRSVSWYQQTPGQGLQFLFEYFSETQRNKGNFPGRFSGRQFSNSRSEMNVSTLELGDSALYLCASSLAPGGNNEQFFGPGTRLTVL.

This sequence joins TRBV10-1 and TRBJ2-1, with 10 bases aligning to TRBD2. V lost 0 bases to trimming and J lost 5 bases; unmatched junction nucleotides: 4. CDR1 and CDR2 (germline): WNHNN, SYGVQD (reference sequence). This CDR3 is built from 16 residues. The CDR3 nucleotides read TGCGCCAGCAGTGAGTCCGGACTAGCGGAGAACAATGAGCAGTTCTTC. Its translation is CASSESGLAENNEQFF.

The V and J genes are TRBV9 and TRBJ2-3, with 7 bases identical to TRBD2. V dropped 4 bases and J dropped 4; count of bases not matched to a gene: 3. The CDR3 is made up of 13 amino acids. Germline V gives CDR1 SGDLS, CDR2 YYNGEE. CDR3 coding DNA: TGTGCCAGCAGCCTCGGGGGGTCAGATACGCAGTATTTT. This sequence encodes CASSLGGSDTQYF.

This sequence joins TRBV12-3 or TRBV12-4 and TRBJ1-2; D gene uncertain. The CDR3 totals 13 residues. Trimming pared 4 bases from V and 6 bases from J, leaving 12 bases between. The CDR3 sequence is CASSYREVDGYTF. The CDR3 nucleotides read TGTGCCAGCAGTTACCGGGAAGTAGATGGCTACACCTTC.

J is TRBJ1-6 and V is TRBV28, with a weak D call TRBD1 (5 bases). Trimming removed 5 bases from V and 11 bases from J, with 19 bases in between. CDR3 size: 15 residues. CDR1 is MDHEN and CDR2 is SYDVKM in the germline V gene. CDR3 sequence reads: CASSLGGWGFAPLHF. Written as DNA, the CDR3 is TGTGCCAGCAGTCTGGGGGGATGGGGGTTCGCACCCCTCCACTTT.

The J gene is TRBJ1-5, the V gene TRBV10-3; 10 positions agree with TRBD1. The germline gives CDR1 ENHRY, CDR2 SYGVKD. Trimming at V came to 2 bases and at J to 5 bases, leaving 3 bases not matched to a gene. The CDR3 spans 15 residues. CDR3 nucleotides: TGTGCCATCAGTGAGAGAGGGACAGGGGATCAGCCCCAGCATTTT. This encodes CAISERGTGDQPQHF.

The V gene is TRBV5-1, the J gene TRBJ2-7, with D unclear. Trimming cost V 1 base and J 6 bases, with 11 bases left between them. This CDR3 region has 13 residues. From germline, CDR1 is SGHRS and CDR2 YFSETQ. The CDR3 DNA sequence: TGCGCCAGCAGCTTGACGGCCCCGGGCGAGCAGTACTTC. Translated, it gives CASSLTAPGEQYF.

V and J are TRBV27 and TRBJ1-1; 10 bases align to TRBD1. The length of the CDR3 is 15 residues. CDR1 and CDR2 from the germline V gene are MNHEY and SMNVEV (reference sequence). The J segment lost 6 bases and the V segment lost 5 bases, leaving 9 bases of the junction unmatched. This chain's CDR3 is CASSPFLGQGAEAFF. The CDR3 DNA follows: TGTGCCAGCAGTCCATTTCTCGGACAGGGGGCTGAAGCTTTCTTT.

The chain uses TRBV30 and TRBJ2-7; D possibly corresponds to TRBD2 (6 bases). Looked up from germline, CDR1 is GTSNPN and CDR2 is SVGIG (reference sequence). The CDR3 extends over 12 amino acids. Trimming stripped 5 bases from V and 0 bases from J, with 8 bases between. CDR3 sequence: CAWEGLSYEQYF. The DNA of the CDR3 is TGTGCCTGGGAGGGACTCTCCTACGAGCAGTACTTC.

This chain connects TRBV18 to TRBJ2-1; 9 bases fit TRBD2. This CDR3 is 15 amino acids long. The J segment lost 8 bases and the V segment lost 0 bases, leaving 5 bases of the junction unmatched. The germline CDR1 and CDR2 sequences are KGHSH and LQKENI. The CDR3 bases are TGTGCCAGCTCACCACCGCGGGGGGGCCACCATGAGCAGTTCTTC. Its protein is CASSPPRGGHHEQFF.

The CDR3 loop is CASSSRRGTVSYEQYF. The CDR3 region has the DNA TGTGCCAGCAGCTCGAGGCGGGGGACGGTCTCCTACGAGCAGTACTTC. The chain uses TRBV7-2 and TRBJ2-7; 7 bases map to TRBD2. The germline V gene encodes CDR1 SGHTA and CDR2 FQGNSA. Losses at the gene ends were 4 bases for V and 0 bases for J; bases not matched to a gene: 9. CDR3 size: 16 residues.

The V call is TRBV11-2, the J call TRBJ1-3, with D unclear. Germline CDR1 SGHAT, CDR2 FQNNGV. Trimming cost V 4 bases and J 4 bases, with 11 bases left between them. The CDR3 covers 14 residues. Written as DNA, the CDR3 is TGTGCCAGCAGCTCGAACAAACACGGAAACACCATATATTTT. Encoded protein: CASSSNKHGNTIYF.

The chain combines TRBV25-1 with TRBJ2-7, with 8 bases that match TRBD1. The CDR3 runs 12 residues. V shed 10 bases, J shed 6 bases, and the junction held 8 bases outside the gene matches. Germline CDR1 MGHDK, CDR2 SYGVNS. CDR3 nucleotide sequence: TGTGCCACCGCCATGACAGGGGTCGAGCAGTACTTC. Translation gives CATAMTGVEQYF.

This clone has a handful of counts. The J gene is TRBJ2-5, the V gene TRBV9; 12 bases map to TRBD1. Trimming took 3 bases from V and 5 from J; bases not matched to a gene: 5. This CDR3 contains 15 residues. In germline, CDR1 is SGDLS, CDR2 YYNGEE. CDR3 residues: CASSERDRGRETQYF. DNA of the CDR3: TGTGCCAGCAGCGAGAGGGACAGGGGGCGTGAGACCCAGTACTTC.

The V and J genes are TRBV7-9 and TRBJ2-4; 7 bases line up with TRBD2. In germline, CDR1 is SEHNR, CDR2 FQNEAQ (reference sequence). Germline trimming cut 2 bases from V and 4 bases from J; bases unmatched to any gene: 11. The length of the CDR3 is 17 residues. The CDR3 DNA reads as TGTGCCAGCAGCTTACCAGTCGGGACTATCGGAAAAAACATTCAGTACTTC. Protein sequence: CASSLPVGTIGKNIQYF. The full variable domain, with the rest looked up from reference TRBV7-9 and TRBJ2-4, is DTGVSQNPRHKITKRGQNVTFRCDPISEHNRLYWYRQTLGQGPEFLTYFQNEAQLEKSRLLSDRFSAERPKGSFSTLEIQRTEQGDSAMYLCASSLPVGTIGKNIQYFGAGTRLSVL.

The chain employs TRBV10-3 and TRBJ2-1; 8 bases match TRBD2. CDR1 is ENHRY, CDR2 SYGVKD, per germline. J was trimmed by 0 bases and V by 5 bases; bases with no gene match: 12. The CDR3 extends over 18 amino acids. Written as DNA, the CDR3 is TGTGCCATCAGTAAACCGGGACTAGGAGGGGGCTCCTACAATGAGCAGTTCTTC. Its protein product is CAISKPGLGGGSYNEQFF.

The chain carries TRBV9 and TRBJ1-3; 8 bases agree with TRBD1. The germline V gene has CDR1 SGDLS and CDR2 YYNGEE. The J segment lost 4 bases and the V segment lost 2 bases, leaving 2 bases of the junction unmatched. The CDR3 contains 14 residues. CDR3 bases: TGTGCCAGCAGCGTCCGGGACAGGGGAAACACCATATATTTT. Translating it yields CASSVRDRGNTIYF.

This sequence joins TRBV27 and TRBJ1-2, with D possibly being TRBD1 (5 bases). Germline V lookup: CDR1 MNHEY, CDR2 SMNVEV (reference sequence). CDR3 length equals 13 residues. Trimming removed 4 bases at V and 4 bases at J, with 10 bases between. The CDR3 sequence is CASSSNRLYGYTF. The CDR3 DNA is TGTGCCAGCAGTTCCAACAGGCTCTATGGCTACACCTTC.

This chain uses TRBV19 with TRBJ2-7; D perhaps matches TRBD2 (6 bases). Trimming took off 4 bases at V and 6 bases at J, with 16 bases between the two ends. The CDR3 consists of 14 residues. Germline V gene sequence: CDR1 LNHDA, CDR2 SQIVND (reference sequence). The CDR3 here is CASSKPWRDGEQYF. The CDR3 bases are TGTGCCAGTAGTAAACCCTGGCGGGACGGCGAGCAGTACTTC. The full variable domain, its missing parts supplied by reference TRBV19 and TRBJ2-7, is DGGITQSPKYLFRKEGQNVTLSCEQNLNHDAMYWYRQDPGQGLRLIYYSQIVNDFQKGDIAEGYSVSREKKESFPLTVTSAQKNPTAFYLCASSKPWRDGEQYFGPGTRLTVT.